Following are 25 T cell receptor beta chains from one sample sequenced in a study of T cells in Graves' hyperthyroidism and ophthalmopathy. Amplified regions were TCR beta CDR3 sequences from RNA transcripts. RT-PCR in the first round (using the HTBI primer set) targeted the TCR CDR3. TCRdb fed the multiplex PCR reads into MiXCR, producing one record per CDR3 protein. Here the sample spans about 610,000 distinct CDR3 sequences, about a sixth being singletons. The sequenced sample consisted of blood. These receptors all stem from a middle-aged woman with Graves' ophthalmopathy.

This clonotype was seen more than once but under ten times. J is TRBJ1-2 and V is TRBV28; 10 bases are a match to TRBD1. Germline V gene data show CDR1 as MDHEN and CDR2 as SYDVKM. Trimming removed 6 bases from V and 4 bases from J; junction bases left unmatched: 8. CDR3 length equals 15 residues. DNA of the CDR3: TGTGCCAGCAGCATAGAGGGACAGGGGTCCTATGGCTACACCTTC. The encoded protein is CASSIEGQGSYGYTF.

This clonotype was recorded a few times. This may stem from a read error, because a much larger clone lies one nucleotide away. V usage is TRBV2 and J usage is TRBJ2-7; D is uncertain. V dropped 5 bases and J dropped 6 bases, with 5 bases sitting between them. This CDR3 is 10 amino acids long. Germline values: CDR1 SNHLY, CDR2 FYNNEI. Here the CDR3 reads CASSLCEQYF. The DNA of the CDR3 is TGTGCCAGCAGTCTCTGCGAGCAGTACTTC.

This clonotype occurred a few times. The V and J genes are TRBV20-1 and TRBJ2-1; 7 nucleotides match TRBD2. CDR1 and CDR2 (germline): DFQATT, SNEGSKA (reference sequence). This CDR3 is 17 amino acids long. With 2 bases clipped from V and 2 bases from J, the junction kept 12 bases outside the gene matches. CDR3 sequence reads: CSARPWGGGDPYNEQFF. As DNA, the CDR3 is TGCAGTGCTAGACCCTGGGGGGGGGGAGATCCCTACAATGAGCAGTTCTTC.

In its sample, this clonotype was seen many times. The CDR3 DNA reads TGTGCCAGCAGCTCCACAGGGTCTCCCTACGAGCAGTACTTC. Translating gives CASSSTGSPYEQYF. This chain connects TRBV7-6 to TRBJ2-7, with D perhaps matching TRBD1 (6 bases). CDR3 size: 14 residues. The germline CDR1 and CDR2 sequences are SGHVS and FNYEAQ. V was shortened by 4 bases and J by 2 bases, with 12 bases between the two germline ends.

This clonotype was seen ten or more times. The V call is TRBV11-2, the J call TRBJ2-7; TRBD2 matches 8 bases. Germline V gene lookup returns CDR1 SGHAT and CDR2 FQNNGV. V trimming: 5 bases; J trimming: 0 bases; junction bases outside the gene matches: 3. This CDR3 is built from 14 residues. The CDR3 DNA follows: TGTGCCAGCAGCCGCGGACTAGCCTCCTACGAGCAGTACTTC. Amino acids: CASSRGLASYEQYF.

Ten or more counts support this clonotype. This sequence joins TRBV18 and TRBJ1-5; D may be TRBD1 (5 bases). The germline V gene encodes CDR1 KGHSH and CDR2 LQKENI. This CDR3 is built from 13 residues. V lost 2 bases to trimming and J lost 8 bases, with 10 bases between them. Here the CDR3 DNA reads TGTGCCAGCTCACCAAGGGGTGGGGAGCCCCAGCATTTT. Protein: CASSPRGGEPQHF.

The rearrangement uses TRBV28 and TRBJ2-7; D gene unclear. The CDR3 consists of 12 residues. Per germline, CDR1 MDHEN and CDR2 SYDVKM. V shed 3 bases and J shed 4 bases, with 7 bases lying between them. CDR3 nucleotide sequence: TGTGCCAGCAGTTTTTTGGCTTACGAGCAGTACTTC. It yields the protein CASSFLAYEQYF.

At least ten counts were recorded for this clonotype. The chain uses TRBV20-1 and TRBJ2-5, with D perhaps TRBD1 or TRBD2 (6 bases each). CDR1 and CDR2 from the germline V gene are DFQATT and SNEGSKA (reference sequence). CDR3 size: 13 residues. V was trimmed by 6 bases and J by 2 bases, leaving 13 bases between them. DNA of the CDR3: TGCAGTGCCTGGGGGCGGGAACAAGAGACCCAGTACTTC. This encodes CSAWGREQETQYF.

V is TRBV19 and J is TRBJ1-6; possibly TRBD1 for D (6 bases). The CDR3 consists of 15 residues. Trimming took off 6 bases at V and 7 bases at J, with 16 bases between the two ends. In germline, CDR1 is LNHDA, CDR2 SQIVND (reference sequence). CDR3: CASSSRWGANSPLHF. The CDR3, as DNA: TGTGCCAGTAGCTCCCGTTGGGGGGCGAATTCACCCCTCCACTTT.

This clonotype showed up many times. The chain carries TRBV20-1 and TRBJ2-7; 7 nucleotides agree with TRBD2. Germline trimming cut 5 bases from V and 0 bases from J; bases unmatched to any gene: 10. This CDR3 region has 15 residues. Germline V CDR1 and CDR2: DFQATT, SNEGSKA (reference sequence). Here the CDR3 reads CSASVLAAISYEQYF. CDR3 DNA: TGCAGTGCTTCCGTGCTAGCGGCAATCTCCTACGAGCAGTACTTC.

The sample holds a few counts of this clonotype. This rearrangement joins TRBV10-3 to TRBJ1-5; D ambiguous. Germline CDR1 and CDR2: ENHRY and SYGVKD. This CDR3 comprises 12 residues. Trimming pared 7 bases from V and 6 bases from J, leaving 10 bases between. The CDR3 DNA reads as TGTGCCATCAAATCGGAAGGTCAGCCCCAGCATTTT. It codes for CAIKSEGQPQHF.

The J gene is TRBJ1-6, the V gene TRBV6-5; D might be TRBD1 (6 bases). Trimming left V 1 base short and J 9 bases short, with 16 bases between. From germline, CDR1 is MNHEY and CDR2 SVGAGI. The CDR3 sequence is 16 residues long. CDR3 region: CASSYLGGLRGSPLHF. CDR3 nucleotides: TGTGCCAGCAGTTACTTAGGGGGTCTGAGAGGTTCACCCCTCCACTTT.

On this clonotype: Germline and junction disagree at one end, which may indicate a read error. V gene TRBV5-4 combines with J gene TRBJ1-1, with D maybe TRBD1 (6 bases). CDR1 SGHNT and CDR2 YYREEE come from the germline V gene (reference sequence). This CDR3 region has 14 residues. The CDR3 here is CAGRTGSVETEAFF. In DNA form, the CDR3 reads TGTGCCGGCAGAACAGGGTCGGTTGAGACTGAAGCTTTCTTT.

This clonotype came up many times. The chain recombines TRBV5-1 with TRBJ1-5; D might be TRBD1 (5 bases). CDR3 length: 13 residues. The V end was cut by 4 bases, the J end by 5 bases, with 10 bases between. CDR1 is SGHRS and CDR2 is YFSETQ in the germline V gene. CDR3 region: CASSPGDDQPQHF. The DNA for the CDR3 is TGCGCCAGCAGCCCGGGGGATGATCAGCCCCAGCATTTT.

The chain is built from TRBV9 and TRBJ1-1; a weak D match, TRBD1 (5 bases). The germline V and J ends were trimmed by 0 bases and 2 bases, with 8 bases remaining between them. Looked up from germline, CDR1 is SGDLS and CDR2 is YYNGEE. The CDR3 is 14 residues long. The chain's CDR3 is CASSVAGDNTEAFF. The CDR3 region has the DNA TGTGCCAGCAGCGTAGCCGGGGACAACACTGAAGCTTTCTTT.

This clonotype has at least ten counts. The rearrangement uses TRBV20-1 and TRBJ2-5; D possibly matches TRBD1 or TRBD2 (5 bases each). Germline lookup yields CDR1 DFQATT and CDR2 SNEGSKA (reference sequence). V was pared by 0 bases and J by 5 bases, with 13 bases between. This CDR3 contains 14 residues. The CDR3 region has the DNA TGCAGTGCTAGAGATGGGGACCACACGGAGACCCAGTACTTC. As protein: CSARDGDHTETQYF.

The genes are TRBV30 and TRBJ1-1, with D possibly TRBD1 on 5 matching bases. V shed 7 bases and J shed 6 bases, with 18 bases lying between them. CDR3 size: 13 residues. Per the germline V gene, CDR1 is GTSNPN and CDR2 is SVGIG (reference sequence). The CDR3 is CALSQGGGSEAFF. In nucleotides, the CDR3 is TGTGCCTTATCCCAGGGCGGGGGTTCTGAAGCTTTCTTT.

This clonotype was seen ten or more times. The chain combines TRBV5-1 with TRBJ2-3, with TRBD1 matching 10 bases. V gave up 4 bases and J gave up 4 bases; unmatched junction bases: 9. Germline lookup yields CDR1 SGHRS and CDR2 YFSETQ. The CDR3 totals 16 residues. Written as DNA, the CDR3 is TGCGCCAGCAGCCCCCGGGACAGGGGCATCTCAGATACGCAGTATTTT. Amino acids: CASSPRDRGISDTQYF. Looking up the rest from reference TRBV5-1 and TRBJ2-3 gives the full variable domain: KAGVTQTPRYLIKTRGQQVTLSCSPISGHRSVSWYQQTPGQGLQFLFEYFSETQRNKGNFPGRFSGRQFSNSRSEMNVSTLELGDSALYLCASSPRDRGISDTQYFGPGTRLTVL.

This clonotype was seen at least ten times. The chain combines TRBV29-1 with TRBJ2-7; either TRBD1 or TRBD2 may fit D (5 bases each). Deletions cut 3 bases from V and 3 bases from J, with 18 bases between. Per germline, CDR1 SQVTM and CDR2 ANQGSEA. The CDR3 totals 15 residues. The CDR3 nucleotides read TGCAGCGTTGAGGCCGGGCTACCGGGGCTCTACGAGCAGTACTTC. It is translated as CSVEAGLPGLYEQYF.

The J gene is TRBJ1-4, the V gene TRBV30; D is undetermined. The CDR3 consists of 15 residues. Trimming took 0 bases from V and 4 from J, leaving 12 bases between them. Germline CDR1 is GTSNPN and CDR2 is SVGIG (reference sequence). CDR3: CAWSVRGGLNEKLFF. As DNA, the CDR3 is TGTGCCTGGAGTGTACGGGGTGGGCTTAATGAAAAACTGTTTTTT. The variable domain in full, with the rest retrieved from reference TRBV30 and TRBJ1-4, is SQTIHQWPATLVQPVGSPLSLECTVEGTSNPNLYWYRQAAGRGLQLLFYSVGIGQISSEVPQNLSASRPQDRQFILSSKKLLLSDSGFYLCAWSVRGGLNEKLFFGSGTQLSVL.

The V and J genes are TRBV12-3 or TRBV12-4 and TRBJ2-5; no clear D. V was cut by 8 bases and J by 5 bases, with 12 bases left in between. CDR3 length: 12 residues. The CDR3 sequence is CASETEGETQYF. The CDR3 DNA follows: TGTGCCAGCGAAACGGAAGGGGAGACCCAGTACTTC.

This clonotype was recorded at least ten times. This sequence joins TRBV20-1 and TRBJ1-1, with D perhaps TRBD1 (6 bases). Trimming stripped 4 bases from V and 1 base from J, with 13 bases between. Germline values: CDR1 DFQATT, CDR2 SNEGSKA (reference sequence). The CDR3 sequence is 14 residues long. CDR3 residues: CSAIGGLGNTEAFF. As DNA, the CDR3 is TGCAGTGCTATTGGGGGGCTCGGGAACACTGAAGCTTTCTTT.

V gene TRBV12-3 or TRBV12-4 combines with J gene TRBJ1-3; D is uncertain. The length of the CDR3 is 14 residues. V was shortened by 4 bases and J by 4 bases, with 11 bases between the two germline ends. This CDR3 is CASSSPPIGNTIYF. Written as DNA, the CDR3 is TGTGCCAGCAGTTCCCCCCCGATCGGAAACACCATATATTTT.

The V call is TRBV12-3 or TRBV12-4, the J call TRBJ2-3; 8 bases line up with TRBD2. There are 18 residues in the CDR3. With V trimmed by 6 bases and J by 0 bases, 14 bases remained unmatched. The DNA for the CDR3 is TGTGCCAGCAGGGTAGTGGCGGGGGGCCGGGGGAGCACAGATACGCAGTATTTT. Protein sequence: CASRVVAGGRGSTDTQYF.

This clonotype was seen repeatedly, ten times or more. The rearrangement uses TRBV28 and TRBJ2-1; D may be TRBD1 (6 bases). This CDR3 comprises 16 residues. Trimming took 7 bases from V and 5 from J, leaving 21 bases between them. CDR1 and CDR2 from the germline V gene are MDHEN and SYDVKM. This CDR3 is CASKRHGTPTNNEQFF. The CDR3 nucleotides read TGTGCCAGCAAGCGACATGGGACACCGACAAACAATGAGCAGTTCTTC.